This T cell receptor beta chain emerged from a study of identical twins. Broader study findings: Model-predicted out-of-frame TCR alpha sharing fell below observed values in monozygotic twins.

Each CDR3 protein gets one entry after TCRdb re-called the 5' RACE reads with MiXCR. The data show about 240,000 distinct CDR3 sequences, with about 11% seen just once and 8% to 10% held by the top ten. CDR1 and CDR2 from the germline V gene are DFQATT and SNEGSKA (reference sequence). J was trimmed by 2 bases and V by 3 bases; bases with no gene match: 8. The CDR3 totals 15 residues. This clonotype was seen ten or more times. What it binds is not known. The sequenced sample was memory T cells sorted from blood. This receptor was identified in a man aged 45-65 years in good health. The chain recombines TRBV20-1 with TRBJ2-3; 7 bases line up with TRBD2. CDR3 nucleotides: TGCAGTGCTAGTTTCCGGGAGGACCTCACAGATACGCAGTATTTT. Translating it yields CSASFREDLTDTQYF.